One and the same sample provided the 12 T cell receptor beta chains below, sequenced in a study of cytomegalovirus exposure and HLA in healthy donors. The primer mix had 60 Vbeta and 13 Jbeta primers. TCRdb keeps only in-frame clones here, not all; method: immunoSEQ multiplex PCR. The repertoire holds 85,000 to 100,000 clones, with 60% to 85% as singletons. The sequenced sample consisted of PBMCs. The receptors stem from a man aged 45-60 years in good health and CMV-seropositive.

The chain joins TRBV2 to TRBJ1-4, with 11 bases aligning to TRBD1. The CDR3 has 15 residues. Germline V lookup: CDR1 SNHLY, CDR2 FYNNEI. Germline trimming cut 5 bases from V and 7 bases from J; bases unmatched to any gene: 6. The CDR3 nucleotides read TGTGCCAGCAGTAAAGGACAGGGGGCGACTGAAAAACTGTTTTTT. It yields the protein CASSKGQGATEKLFF.

CDR3 protein: CASSMGAGITDTQYF. The CDR3 region has the DNA TGTGCCAGTAGTATGGGAGCCGGAATCACAGATACGCAGTATTTT. The chain is built from TRBV19 and TRBJ2-3, with TRBD2 as a possible D gene (5 bases). Between the trimmed V and J ends, which lost 3 bases and 2 bases, there was a span of 12 bases. CDR3 size: 15 residues. Germline lookup yields CDR1 LNHDA and CDR2 SQIVND (reference sequence).

This clone was seen only once. V is TRBV7-2 and J is TRBJ1-2; D is uncertain. CDR3 length equals 16 residues. Germline V gene lookup returns CDR1 SGHTA and CDR2 FQGNSA. Deletions cut 0 bases from V and 4 bases from J, with 15 bases between. The CDR3 sequence is CASSLAPESSSYGYTF. For the CDR3, the DNA is TGTGCCAGCAGCTTAGCTCCCGAGTCGTCAAGCTATGGCTACACCTTC.

V usage is TRBV5-4 and J usage is TRBJ2-1; 16 bases fit TRBD2. Germline V gene sequence: CDR1 SGHNT, CDR2 YYREEE (reference sequence). V trimming: 3 bases; J trimming: 2 bases; junction bases outside the gene matches: 8. The CDR3 is 19 residues long. CDR3 bases: TGTGCCAGCAGCTCCGGGACTAGCGGGGGGGGCGTGACCTACAATGAGCAGTTCTTC. Translated: CASSSGTSGGGVTYNEQFF. Based on the CDR3 plus reference TRBV5-4 and TRBJ2-1, the full variable domain is ETGVTQSPTHLIKTRGQQVTLRCSSQSGHNTVSWYQQALGQGPQFIFQYYREEENGRGNFPPRFSGLQFPNYSSELNVNALELDDSALYLCASSSGTSGGGVTYNEQFFGPGTRLTVL.

The J gene is TRBJ1-2, the V gene TRBV4-1; 10 positions match TRBD1. Germline V gene sequence: CDR1 MGHRA, CDR2 YSYEKL. The ends lost 8 bases at V and 4 bases at J; junction bases unmatched: 10. This CDR3 is built from 15 residues. CDR3 sequence reads: CASSPRGQGFYGYTF. CDR3 nucleotide sequence: TGCGCCAGCTCTCCCAGGGGACAGGGGTTCTATGGCTACACCTTC.

This chain connects TRBV5-1 to TRBJ1-4; D unresolved. Trimming pared 4 bases from V and 4 bases from J, leaving 11 bases between. Germline V gives CDR1 SGHRS, CDR2 YFSETQ. This CDR3 region has 14 residues. CDR3: CASSAGGLNEKLFF. CDR3 DNA: TGCGCCAGCAGCGCCGGAGGCCTTAATGAAAAACTGTTTTTT.

This chain uses TRBV11-3 with TRBJ2-1; 8 bases map to TRBD1. This CDR3 has 14 residues. Germline-derived CDR1 and CDR2 are SGHNT and YENEEA. Trimming removed 5 bases from V and 7 bases from J; junction bases left unmatched: 7. The CDR3 loop is CASSTPQGVNEQFF. CDR3 sequence (DNA): TGTGCCAGCAGCACCCCACAGGGGGTGAATGAGCAGTTCTTC.

V and J are TRBV4-2 and TRBJ2-1; 10 bases map to TRBD1. The length of the CDR3 is 15 residues. The V and J ends lost 4 bases and 5 bases, in that order; junction bases with no gene match: 5. Germline V gives CDR1 LGHNA, CDR2 YNFKEQ. CDR3 nucleotide sequence: TGTGCCAGCAGCCCAGGGACAGGGGCGAACAATGAGCAGTTCTTC. Amino acid sequence: CASSPGTGANNEQFF.

The count of this clone is one. This rearrangement joins TRBV30 to TRBJ2-7, with TRBD1 matching over 9 bases. Germline V gives CDR1 GTSNPN, CDR2 SVGIG (reference sequence). V dropped 3 bases and J dropped 4; count of bases not matched to a gene: 10. CDR3 length: 15 amino acids. CDR3 loop: CAWRPPRDREYEQYF. CDR3 DNA sequence: TGTGCCTGGAGACCCCCGCGGGACAGGGAGTACGAGCAGTACTTC.

The chain recombines TRBV19 with TRBJ2-3, with TRBD2 identical over 8 bases. There are 17 residues in the CDR3. The junction had 9 bases not matched to a gene; V was cut back by 1 base and J by 3 bases. The germline V gene encodes CDR1 LNHDA and CDR2 SQIVND (reference sequence). The CDR3: CASSIGGSSGVTDTQYF. In nucleotides, the CDR3 is TGTGCCAGTAGTATAGGGGGGAGTAGCGGGGTGACAGATACGCAGTATTTT.

The gene calls are TRBV19 and TRBJ1-1, with unresolved D. The CDR3 sequence is 14 residues long. V gave up 3 bases and J gave up 4 bases, with 12 bases separating them. Looked up from germline, CDR1 is LNHDA and CDR2 is SQIVND (reference sequence). The CDR3 here is CASSIGRRATEAFF. The CDR3 bases are TGTGCCAGTAGTATCGGCCGGAGGGCCACTGAAGCTTTCTTT. Together with reference TRBV19 and TRBJ1-1, the CDR3 gives the full variable domain: DGGITQSPKYLFRKEGQNVTLSCEQNLNHDAMYWYRQDPGQGLRLIYYSQIVNDFQKGDIAEGYSVSREKKESFPLTVTSAQKNPTAFYLCASSIGRRATEAFFGQGTRLTVV.

The genes are TRBV7-2 and TRBJ2-3; 8 bases line up with TRBD2. The CDR3 loop spans 17 amino acids. J was trimmed by 2 bases and V by 1 base; bases with no gene match: 8. CDR1 is SGHTA and CDR2 is FQGNSA in the germline V gene. This CDR3 is CASSLVLAGPSTDTQYF. Here the CDR3 DNA reads TGTGCCAGCAGCTTAGTCTTAGCGGGGCCGTCCACAGATACGCAGTATTTT.